This passage covers 28 T cell receptor beta chains from one sample sequenced in a study of cytomegalovirus exposure and HLA in healthy donors (dated by TCRdb to 2017 to 2019). Preparation of the library involved the immunoSEQ multiplex PCR assay. The multiplex PCR relied on a mix of 60 forward primers for TCR Vbeta segments and 13 reverse primers for TCR Jbeta segments. TCRdb's version of the immuneACCESS table is confined to in-frame rearrangements and falls short of the full clone set. An unresolved V gene accounts for under half of the shortfall where checked; the remainder is of unknown origin. The sample profile shows 90,000 to 100,000 clones; 82% of them were found once. The ten largest clones represent 3% to 4% of the sample. Sequences were obtained from PBMCs. All receptors derive from a middle-aged man in good health and CMV-seronegative.

The V gene is TRBV14, the J gene TRBJ2-1, with 7 bases aligning to TRBD1. Germline V gene lookup returns CDR1 SGHDN and CDR2 FVKESK. The CDR3 is 14 amino acids. Trimming took 2 bases from V and 7 from J; bases not matched to a gene: 5. CDR3 residues: CASSQFQGVNEQFF. The CDR3 region has the DNA TGTGCCAGCAGCCAATTCCAGGGGGTTAATGAGCAGTTCTTC.

This sequence joins TRBV27 and TRBJ1-5; the D gene is possibly TRBD1 (5 bases). The CDR3 loop spans 14 amino acids. The ends were cut back, 3 bases at V and 2 bases at J, with 8 bases in the middle. The germline CDR1 and CDR2 sequences are MNHEY and SMNVEV (reference sequence). Here the CDR3 reads CASSFLQGNQPQHF. The CDR3 bases are TGTGCCAGCAGTTTCTTACAGGGCAATCAGCCCCAGCATTTT.

The chain carries TRBV9 and TRBJ2-5; 12 bases match TRBD1. CDR3 length equals 18 residues. CDR1 is SGDLS, CDR2 YYNGEE, per germline. V shed 4 bases and J 3 bases; nucleotides not matched to a gene: 13. The CDR3 region has the DNA TGTGCCAGCAGCAAAAACATCCCGGGACAGGGGGCCGAAGAGACCCAGTACTTC. It codes for CASSKNIPGQGAEETQYF.

The rearrangement links TRBV18 to TRBJ1-2; 11 nucleotides align to TRBD1. Germline CDR1 reads KGHSH; CDR2 reads LQKENI. V trimming: 3 bases; J trimming: 6 bases; junction bases outside the gene matches: 6. There are 15 residues in the CDR3. CDR3 nucleotides: TGTGCCAGCTCACCCGTGGGACAGGGGGTCCATGGCTACACCTTC. It yields the protein CASSPVGQGVHGYTF.

The J gene is TRBJ2-1, the V gene TRBV9; maybe TRBD2 (5 bases). The V end lost 2 bases, the J end lost 8 bases, and 14 bases lay between the germline ends. This CDR3 spans 14 amino acids. Germline V CDR1 and CDR2: SGDLS, YYNGEE. The CDR3, as DNA: TGTGCCAGCAGCGTGGCTACCACCGGGGATGAGCAGTTCTTC. Translation gives CASSVATTGDEQFF.

This clone was found a few times. The J gene is TRBJ1-1, the V gene TRBV6-1; D gene ambiguous. Germline loops: CDR1 MNHNS, CDR2 SASEGT. This CDR3 contains 13 residues. Trimming left V 5 bases short and J 3 bases short, with 10 bases between. CDR3 DNA sequence: TGTGCCAGCAGTCCACAGTCGGACACTGAAGCTTTCTTT. This translates into CASSPQSDTEAFF.

The CDR3 DNA reads as TGTGCCAGCAGCGTTGGACAGGGGAGCGGGGAGCTGTTTTTT. Encoded protein: CASSVGQGSGELFF. The V call is TRBV9, the J call TRBJ2-2, with 9 positions matching TRBD1. The germline gives CDR1 SGDLS, CDR2 YYNGEE. This CDR3 spans 14 amino acids. V lost 2 bases, J lost 7 bases, and 3 bases stayed unmatched.

The rearrangement links TRBV5-1 to TRBJ2-1; TRBD2 aligns across 10 bases. This CDR3 spans 17 amino acids. J was trimmed by 4 bases and V by 0 bases; bases with no gene match: 7. Germline V CDR1 and CDR2: SGHRS, YFSETQ. The CDR3 region is CASSLAPLAGAYNEQFF. CDR3 nucleotide sequence: TGCGCCAGCAGCTTGGCGCCCCTAGCGGGAGCGTACAATGAGCAGTTCTTC.

V usage is TRBV19 and J usage is TRBJ1-5, with D possibly matching TRBD1 (6 bases). V was shortened by 5 bases and J by 0 bases, with 11 bases between the two germline ends. CDR1 and CDR2 (germline): LNHDA, SQIVND (reference sequence). The CDR3 covers 15 residues. CDR3 DNA sequence: TGTGCCAGTAGTTTATACAGGGTTAGCAATCAGCCCCAGCATTTT. This encodes CASSLYRVSNQPQHF.

The chain links TRBV6-1 to TRBJ2-3; 7 bases align to TRBD2. The germline CDR1 and CDR2 sequences are MNHNS and SASEGT. The CDR3 extends over 15 amino acids. J gave up 4 bases and V 4 bases, and 8 bases lay outside the gene matches. This chain's CDR3 is CASSVRRESSDTQYF. The CDR3 DNA reads TGTGCCAGCAGTGTAAGGCGGGAGTCATCAGATACGCAGTATTTT.

The chain has TRBV18 and TRBJ2-4, with 9 bases aligning to TRBD2. There are 15 residues in the CDR3. Per germline, CDR1 KGHSH and CDR2 LQKENI. V lost 4 bases to trimming and J lost 3 bases; unmatched junction nucleotides: 4. This CDR3 reads CASSLAGGYKNIQYF. In nucleotides, the CDR3 is TGTGCCAGCTCACTGGCGGGAGGGTACAAAAACATTCAGTACTTC.

V gene TRBV5-6 combines with J gene TRBJ1-1; D is unresolved. The V gene lost 0 bases and the J gene lost 4 bases, with 13 bases spanning the gap. In germline, CDR1 is SGHDT, CDR2 YYEEEE. The CDR3 extends over 15 amino acids. This chain's CDR3 is CASSLAGSWGTEAFF. The CDR3 nucleotides are TGTGCCAGCAGCTTGGCGGGGTCCTGGGGCACTGAAGCTTTCTTT.

The chain links TRBV7-3 to TRBJ2-7; 7 bases map to TRBD1. With 1 base clipped from V and 10 bases from J, the junction kept 7 bases outside the gene matches. The CDR3 sequence is 13 residues long. Germline CDR1 and CDR2: SGHTA and FQGTGA. The chain's CDR3 is CASSLSRGRGQYF. Here the CDR3 DNA reads TGTGCCAGCAGCTTAAGTAGGGGGCGAGGCCAGTACTTC.

This chain joins TRBV10-3 and TRBJ2-3; perhaps TRBD1 as D (5 bases). Germline V gene sequence: CDR1 ENHRY, CDR2 SYGVKD. The CDR3 consists of 15 residues. Trimming left V 8 bases short and J 6 bases short, with 21 bases between. The CDR3 nucleotides read TGTGCCATCGCTCCTAAAAAGACAGCGTCGGATACGCAGTATTTT. This sequence encodes CAIAPKKTASDTQYF.

The gene calls are TRBV9 and TRBJ2-2; TRBD1 agrees at 8 bases. CDR3 length: 17 amino acids. The germline CDR1 and CDR2 sequences are SGDLS and YYNGEE. V shed 4 bases and J 1 base; nucleotides not matched to a gene: 9. The CDR3 sequence: CASSPSPGTGNTGELFF. CDR3 in DNA: TGTGCCAGCAGCCCTTCCCCCGGGACAGGGAACACCGGGGAGCTGTTTTTT.

This clone came up a few times. The chain employs TRBV7-2 and TRBJ2-2, with TRBD2 matching over 11 bases. The CDR3 is made up of 19 amino acids. Germline values: CDR1 SGHTA, CDR2 FQGNSA. Losses at the gene ends were 5 bases for V and 5 bases for J; bases not matched to a gene: 16. CDR3 in DNA: TGTGCCAGCAGCCCGACCAGTGGAGGACTAGCGGGTGCAACCGGGGAGCTGTTTTTT. Amino acid sequence: CASSPTSGGLAGATGELFF.

This chain links TRBV28 with TRBJ1-1, with a possible D match to TRBD1 (6 bases). The V end lost 5 bases, the J end lost 3 bases, and 13 bases lay between the germline ends. CDR1 is MDHEN and CDR2 is SYDVKM in the germline V gene. CDR3 length: 14 amino acids. CDR3 bases: TGTGCCAGCAGTCCGGGTCCAGGGGACACTGAAGCTTTCTTT. Translated, it gives CASSPGPGDTEAFF.

V gene TRBV18 combines with J gene TRBJ2-1; D perhaps matches TRBD2 (6 bases). Per the germline V gene, CDR1 is KGHSH and CDR2 is LQKENI. Trimming left V 6 bases short and J 8 bases short, with 26 bases between. The CDR3 length is 17 residues. The CDR3 protein is CASSQYSGAGWVDEQFF. The CDR3 DNA reads TGTGCCAGCTCGCAATATAGCGGAGCTGGATGGGTCGATGAGCAGTTCTTC.

V gene TRBV5-1 combines with J gene TRBJ2-1; 12 bases line up with TRBD2. Germline CDR1 and CDR2: SGHRS and YFSETQ. This CDR3 region has 20 residues. V shed 2 bases, J shed 0 bases, and the junction held 12 bases outside the gene matches. CDR3 in amino acids: CASSLQPGLAGGSSYNEQFF. In DNA form, the CDR3 reads TGCGCCAGCAGCTTACAACCGGGACTAGCGGGCGGAAGCTCCTACAATGAGCAGTTCTTC.

V usage is TRBV9 and J usage is TRBJ2-1, with D possibly being TRBD2 (5 bases). V was shortened by 2 bases and J by 9 bases, with 12 bases between the two germline ends. This CDR3 comprises 13 residues. The germline CDR1 and CDR2 sequences are SGDLS and YYNGEE. The CDR3 spells CASSVGFAGEQFF. CDR3 sequence (DNA): TGTGCCAGCAGCGTGGGGTTTGCGGGTGAGCAGTTCTTC. Complete variable domain (other parts from reference TRBV9 and TRBJ2-1): DSGVTQTPKHLITATGQRVTLRCSPRSGDLSVYWYQQSLDQGLQFLIQYYNGEERAKGNILERFSAQQFPDLHSELNLSSLELGDSALYFCASSVGFAGEQFFGPGTRLTVL.

The CDR3 sequence is CASSPASDSYEQYF. CDR3 bases: TGTGCCAGCAGCCCTGCTAGCGACTCCTACGAGCAGTACTTC. The chain uses TRBV5-4 and TRBJ2-5, with D perhaps TRBD2 (6 bases). The J call may be incorrect, as the DNA end agrees better with TRBJ2-7. Germline loops: CDR1 SGHNT, CDR2 YYREEE (reference sequence). The CDR3 spans 14 residues.

This chain connects TRBV2 to TRBJ2-1; 8 bases map to TRBD2. J gave up 8 bases and V 6 bases, and 15 bases lay outside the gene matches. This CDR3 spans 16 amino acids. The germline CDR1 and CDR2 sequences are SNHLY and FYNNEI. CDR3 sequence: CASRAGTGGRNDEQFF. The CDR3 bases are TGTGCCAGCAGAGCCGGAACGGGAGGGCGGAACGATGAGCAGTTCTTC.

This sequence joins TRBV5-1 and TRBJ2-7, with a weak D call TRBD1 (5 bases). Germline V gene sequence: CDR1 SGHRS, CDR2 YFSETQ. The CDR3 is 14 residues long. V lost 4 bases and J lost 5, with 16 bases in between. The CDR3 protein is CASSLYGRGDEQYF. In DNA form, the CDR3 reads TGCGCCAGCAGCCTCTATGGAAGGGGCGACGAGCAGTACTTC.

The V call is TRBV7-9, the J call TRBJ1-4; 10 bases map to TRBD1. The trim removed 2 bases at V and 8 bases at J, leaving 5 bases unmatched. The CDR3 is made up of 15 amino acids. CDR1 and CDR2 (germline): SEHNR, FQNEAQ (reference sequence). CDR3 nucleotide sequence: TGTGCCAGCAGCTTATGGGACAGGGGTGTCGAAAAACTGTTTTTT. The encoded protein is CASSLWDRGVEKLFF.

The J gene is TRBJ2-7, the V gene TRBV18; 9 bases are shared with TRBD1. Trimming at V came to 2 bases and at J to 2 bases, leaving 4 bases not matched to a gene. Germline V CDR1 and CDR2: KGHSH, LQKENI. CDR3 length: 15 residues. CDR3 nucleotides: TGTGCCAGCTCACCAGGGACAGGGACCACCTACGAGCAGTACTTC. Its protein product is CASSPGTGTTYEQYF.

CDR3 loop: CASSPGDSPNQPQHF. In DNA form, the CDR3 reads TGTGCCAGCAGTCCAGGGGACAGTCCCAATCAGCCCCAGCATTTT. The gene calls are TRBV28 and TRBJ1-5, with TRBD1 matching 7 bases. Germline CDR1 reads MDHEN; CDR2 reads SYDVKM. Trimming took 5 bases from V and 3 from J; bases not matched to a gene: 7. The length of the CDR3 is 15 residues.

The chain employs TRBV11-2 and TRBJ2-1; 8 positions match TRBD2. CDR1 and CDR2 (germline): SGHAT, FQNNGV. The J segment lost 9 bases and the V segment lost 1 base, leaving 5 bases of the junction unmatched. This CDR3 has 14 amino acids. The CDR3 here is CASSLGTSGFEQFF. CDR3 DNA: TGTGCCAGCAGCTTAGGTACTAGCGGATTTGAGCAGTTCTTC.

V gene TRBV7-9 combines with J gene TRBJ2-7; 11 bases map to TRBD2. The CDR3 spans 16 residues. V shed 2 bases and J 6 bases; nucleotides not matched to a gene: 9. CDR1 and CDR2 from the germline V gene are SEHNR and FQNEAQ (reference sequence). As DNA, the CDR3 is TGTGCCAGCAGCTTATCGCGTAGCGGGAGGGCCGGCGAGCAGTACTTC. It translates to CASSLSRSGRAGEQYF.